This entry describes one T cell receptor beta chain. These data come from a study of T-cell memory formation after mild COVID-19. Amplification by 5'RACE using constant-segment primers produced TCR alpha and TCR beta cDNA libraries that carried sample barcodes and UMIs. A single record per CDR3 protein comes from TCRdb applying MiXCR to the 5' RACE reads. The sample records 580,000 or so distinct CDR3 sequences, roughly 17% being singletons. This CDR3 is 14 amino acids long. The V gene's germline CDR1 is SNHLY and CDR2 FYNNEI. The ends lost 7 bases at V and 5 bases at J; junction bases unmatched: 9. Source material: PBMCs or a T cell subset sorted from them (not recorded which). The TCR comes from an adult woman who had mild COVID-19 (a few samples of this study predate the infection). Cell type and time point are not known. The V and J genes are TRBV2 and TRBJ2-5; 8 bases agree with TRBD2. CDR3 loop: CASTAGGHPETQYF. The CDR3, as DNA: TGTGCCAGCACGGCGGGGGGTCACCCCGAGACCCAGTACTTC.